This is a list of T cell receptor beta chains from one sample in a study of Ad26.COV2.S vaccination and SARS-CoV-2 variants. Sequencing was performed with immunoSEQ multiplex PCR; in TCRdb, only in-frame clones are kept and a portion is missing. The sample has hundreds of thousands of clones; 89% are singletons. Source: peripheral blood, taken in a trial of Ad26.COV2.S vaccine versus placebo. Receptors were obtained from a person between 18 and 60 years old who received the Ad26.COV2.S COVID-19 vaccine or a placebo. The conserved cysteine and the conserved F or W are not part of the CDR3 here.

v_call,j_call,cdr3_aa
TRBV4-2,TRBJ2-3,ASSQGGSEDTQY
TRBV13,TRBJ2-7,ASSPPDGTYEQY
TRBV6-4,TRBJ1-2,AGRRDYT
TRBV29-1,TRBJ1-1,SVEVKDRYLEAF
TRBV4-3,TRBJ2-5,ASSVGRGRETQY
TRBV7-9,TRBJ2-6,ASSYKPGQGDSGANVLT
TRBV5-6,TRBJ1-2,ASSWDRYYGYT
TRBV6-1,TRBJ2-3,ASSEFTRRYTDTQY
TRBV19,TRBJ1-5,ASSMARTGTQPQH
TRBV6-6,TRBJ1-4,ASRGGGDEGKLF
TRBV5-8,TRBJ1-4,ASSLVGRPDEKLF
TRBV5-1,TRBJ1-3,ASSLQGRSGNTIY
TRBV4-1,TRBJ1-4,ASSQDTRVGEKLF
TRBV5-1,TRBJ2-7,ASTPSPGARSYEQY
TRBV3-1/TRBV3-2,TRBJ2-2,ASSPGQGPTGELF
TRBV5-1,TRBJ2-3,ASSSSLITDTQY
TRBV7-2,TRBJ2-3,ASSLRAWAPDTQY
TRBV19,TRBJ1-1,ASSIFTGPLATEAF
TRBV21-1,TRBJ1-6,ASSVLGQARDSPLH
TRBV7-8,TRBJ1-6,ASSSRQGADSPLH
TRBV7-9,TRBJ1-1,ASSPQYSEAF
TRBV5-1,TRBJ2-5,ASSPRDRGRETQY
TRBV7-9,TRBJ2-1,ASSLESGSGNEQF
TRBV7-9,TRBJ1-1,ASSLWQDTEAF
TRBV5-1,TRBJ2-1,ASSLAREYLEQF
TRBV12-3/TRBV12-4,TRBJ1-2,ASTIGGLYGYT
TRBV7-2,TRBJ2-1,ASSLVVGRGGYNEQF
TRBV7-2,TRBJ2-1,ASSLAREGPGGNEQF
TRBV18,TRBJ2-5,ASSWVLQGSGETQY
TRBV28,TRBJ2-1,ASSSTGLAGGNEQF
TRBV18,TRBJ2-7,ASSYSRTDYEQY
TRBV7-2,TRBJ2-1,ASSFLSGNEQF
TRBV5-6,TRBJ1-5,ASSLAGGYQPQH
TRBV28,TRBJ1-6,ASSQNSPLH
TRBV11-3,TRBJ2-5,ASSSHLGNQETQY
TRBV3-1/TRBV3-2,TRBJ1-3,ASSYTGESGNTIY
TRBV13,TRBJ1-2,ASSTSGTRANYGYT
TRBV11-2,TRBJ2-5,ASSLLAHRLETQY
TRBV5-1,TRBJ2-3,ASKGVTYTDTQY
TRBV19,TRBJ2-1,ASSPRSGGVRYNEQF
TRBV5-6,TRBJ1-2,ASSESERTGGVSYGYT
TRBV7-8,TRBJ1-1,ASSLREGRFIMNTEAF
TRBV7-2,TRBJ1-2,ASSLGGQSYGYT
TRBV7-9,TRBJ2-1,ASSLIRPGGSYNEQF
TRBV9,TRBJ1-3,ASSAGTVGNTIY
TRBV7-2,TRBJ1-3,ASSFQPGTGGAGNTIY
TRBV19,TRBJ1-6,ASSSGYNSPLH
TRBV7-7,TRBJ2-5,ASSLRTSLQETQY
TRBV11-2,TRBJ2-1,ASTQGIYNEQF
TRBV24-1,TRBJ2-5,ATSDPGAETQY
TRBV7-2,TRBJ2-4,ASSFEREGIQY
TRBV15,TRBJ2-7,ATSRGGDNGEQY
TRBV19,TRBJ2-1,ASSMMPGHNEQF
TRBV19,TRBJ1-2,ASSSGTDYGYT
TRBV4-3,TRBJ2-5,ASSRTGPEETQY
TRBV5-6,TRBJ1-1,ASSLGAWPTEAF
TRBV7-9,TRBJ1-4,ASSLGRDREKLF
TRBV5-8,TRBJ1-2,ASSSPDRAYGYT
TRBV4-2,TRBJ1-2,ASSPIAREGGYGYT
TRBV7-8,TRBJ2-1,ASSLEKSYNEQF